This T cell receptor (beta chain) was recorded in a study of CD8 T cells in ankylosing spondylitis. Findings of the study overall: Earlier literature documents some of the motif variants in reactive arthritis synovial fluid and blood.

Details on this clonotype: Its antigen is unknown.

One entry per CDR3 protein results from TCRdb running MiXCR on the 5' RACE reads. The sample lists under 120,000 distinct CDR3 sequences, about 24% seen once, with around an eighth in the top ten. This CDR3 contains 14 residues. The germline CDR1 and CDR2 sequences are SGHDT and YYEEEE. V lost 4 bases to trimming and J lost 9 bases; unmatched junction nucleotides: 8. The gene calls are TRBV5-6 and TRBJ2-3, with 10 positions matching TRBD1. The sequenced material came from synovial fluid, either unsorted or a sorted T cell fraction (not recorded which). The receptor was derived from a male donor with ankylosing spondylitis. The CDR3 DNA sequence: TGTGCCAGCAGCCAGTTCGGGGACAGGGGCACGCAGTATTTT. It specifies CASSQFGDRGTQYF.